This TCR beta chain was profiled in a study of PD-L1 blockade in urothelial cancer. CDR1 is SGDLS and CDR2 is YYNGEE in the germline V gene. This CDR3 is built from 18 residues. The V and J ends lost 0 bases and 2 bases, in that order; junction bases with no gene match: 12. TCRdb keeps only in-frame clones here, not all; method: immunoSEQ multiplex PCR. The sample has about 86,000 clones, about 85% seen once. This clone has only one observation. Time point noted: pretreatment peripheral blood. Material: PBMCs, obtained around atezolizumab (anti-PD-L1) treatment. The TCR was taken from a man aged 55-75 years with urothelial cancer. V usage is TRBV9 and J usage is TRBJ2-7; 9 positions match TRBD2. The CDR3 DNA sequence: TGTGCCAGCAGCGTAGCTGCGATAGCGGGAGTCTCACCCTACGAGCAGTACTTC. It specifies CASSVAAIAGVSPYEQYF.